Below, 30 T cell receptor beta chains from the same sample are listed, as sequenced in a study of CD8+CD57+ T cells in acquired aplastic anemia. TCR beta VDJ and CDR3 profiling used genomic DNA as template. TCRdb itself ran the reads through MiXCR, one entry per CDR3 protein. The repertoire holds roughly 180,000 distinct CDR3 sequences, with around 65% as singletons. The sample consisted of sorted CD4+, CD8+, or CD8+CD57+ T cells (not recorded which) from PBMCs. The origin of the receptors is a human donor with severe aplastic anemia or a healthy control (not recorded which).

Notes on this clonotype: Germline is not matched at one junction end, which may reflect a read error. This sequence joins TRBV7-9 and TRBJ2-1; a weak D match, TRBD1 (5 bases). Germline values: CDR1 SEHNR, CDR2 FQNEAQ (reference sequence). This CDR3 has 14 amino acids. The CDR3 loop reads CASSPVVGAGEQFF. The CDR3, as DNA: TGTGCAAGCAGCCCAGTCGTTGGGGCAGGTGAGCAGTTCTTC.

The chain combines TRBV29-1 with TRBJ2-7; 9 bases line up with TRBD1. With V trimmed by 6 bases and J by 3 bases, 6 bases remained unmatched. The CDR3 is made up of 13 amino acids. The germline V gene encodes CDR1 SQVTM and CDR2 ANQGSEA. CDR3 loop: CSVTGGNFYEQYF. The DNA for the CDR3 is TGCAGCGTGACAGGGGGGAATTTCTACGAGCAGTACTTC.

The chain carries TRBV19 and TRBJ2-5; D gene uncertain. CDR1 and CDR2 (germline): LNHDA, SQIVND (reference sequence). With 4 bases removed from V and 5 bases from J, the gap between germline ends came to 14 bases. The CDR3 sequence is 14 residues long. The CDR3 sequence: CASSTSVSWETQYF. CDR3 sequence (DNA): TGTGCCAGTAGTACCAGCGTCAGCTGGGAGACCCAGTACTTC.

This clonotype was picked up many times. This chain uses TRBV28 with TRBJ1-2; 7 bases are shared with TRBD1. The CDR3 extends over 14 amino acids. The V and J ends lost 5 bases and 3 bases, in that order; junction bases with no gene match: 6. From germline, CDR1 is MDHEN and CDR2 SYDVKM. CDR3: CASSRQGGDYGYTF. The CDR3 coding sequence is TGTGCCAGCAGTCGACAGGGAGGGGACTATGGCTACACCTTC.

About this clonotype itself: A read error is likely, as this CDR3 ends without the conserved phenylalanine or tryptophan. The DNA is omitted, as the CDR3 cannot be located on it reliably, and the CDR3 follows TCRdb's listing. The chain couples TRBV5-6 to TRBJ2-7; the D segment call TRBD1 is taken from the table without a DNA check. Germline CDR1 reads SGHDT; CDR2 reads YYEEEE. Termini included, the CDR3 measures 10 amino acids. The CDR3: CASSPGRGSL.

This clonotype was seen at least ten times. This sequence joins TRBV9 and TRBJ2-1; D is perhaps TRBD2 (6 bases). Germline V gives CDR1 SGDLS, CDR2 YYNGEE. Trimming stripped 0 bases from V and 6 bases from J, with 10 bases between. This CDR3 has 14 amino acids. The CDR3 region has the DNA TGTGCCAGCAGCGTAGTAATTAGCGGCAATGAGCAGTTCTTC. Its protein is CASSVVISGNEQFF.

A note on this clonotype: The CDR3 end shows no conserved phenylalanine or tryptophan, and so a read error is likely. V gene TRBV5-1 combines with J gene TRBJ2-1; D gene unclear. Trimming removed 0 bases from V and 4 bases from J, with 8 bases in between. Germline V gives CDR1 SGHRS, CDR2 YFSETQ. CDR3 length: 14 amino acids. CDR3 sequence (DNA): TGCGCCAGCAGCTTGGGAAGTAAATACAATGAGCAGTTCCTC. Translating it yields CASSLGSKYNEQFL.

The chain recombines TRBV7-6 with TRBJ2-1; D unresolved. Germline V CDR1 and CDR2: SGHVS, FNYEAQ. The CDR3 loop spans 12 amino acids. V was clipped by 3 bases and J by 8 bases, with 8 bases between them. The CDR3 loop reads CASSFFEDEQFF. The CDR3 nucleotides read TGTGCCAGCAGCTTCTTCGAGGATGAGCAGTTCTTC.

The gene calls are TRBV7-9 and TRBJ1-2; tentative D call: TRBD1 (6 bases). The CDR3 contains 14 residues. Trimming removed 2 bases at V and 4 bases at J, with 11 bases between. CDR1 and CDR2 (germline): SEHNR, FQNEAQ (reference sequence). In DNA, the CDR3 is TGTGCCAGCAGCTTATCGGGGACAACCTATGGCTACACCTTC. Its protein product is CASSLSGTTYGYTF.

This chain uses TRBV7-9 with TRBJ1-2; D unclear. Germline CDR1 SEHNR, CDR2 FQNEAQ (reference sequence). The CDR3 is made up of 11 amino acids. As DNA, the CDR3 is TGTGCAAGCTCAATGGAGTATGGCTACACCTTC. The encoded protein is CASSMEYGYTF. The variable domain in full, with the rest retrieved from reference TRBV7-9 and TRBJ1-2, is DTGVSQNPRHKITKRGQNVTFRCDPISEHNRLYWYRQTLGQGPEFLTYFQNEAQLEKSRLLSDRFSAERPKGSFSTLEIQRTEQGDSAMYLCASSMEYGYTFGSGTRLTVV.

This chain uses TRBV29-1 with TRBJ2-7; a possible D gene is TRBD1 (6 bases). The CDR3 is 13 residues long. V was shortened by 5 bases and J by 2 bases, with 13 bases between the two germline ends. Germline-derived CDR1 and CDR2 are SQVTM and ANQGSEA. CDR3: CSVSAGAAYEQYF. In DNA form, the CDR3 reads TGCAGCGTTTCCGCAGGGGCAGCCTACGAGCAGTACTTC.

V and J are TRBV7-2 and TRBJ2-2, with D perhaps being TRBD1 or TRBD2 (5 bases each). This CDR3 contains 13 residues. V was shortened by 6 bases and J by 4 bases, with 9 bases between the two germline ends. CDR1 is SGHTA, CDR2 FQGNSA, per germline. Written as DNA, the CDR3 is TGTGCCAGCAGATCCGGGACCACCGGGGAGCTGTTTTTT. Translated, it gives CASRSGTTGELFF.

CDR3 loop: CATSRFEGQEDEKLFF. The CDR3 region has the DNA TGTGCCACCAGCAGATTCGAGGGACAGGAGGATGAAAAACTGTTTTTT. The V and J genes are TRBV15 and TRBJ1-4; TRBD1 aligns across 8 bases. The J segment lost 6 bases and the V segment lost 2 bases, leaving 8 bases of the junction unmatched. The germline V gene has CDR1 LNHNV and CDR2 YYDKDF (reference sequence). The CDR3 contains 16 residues.

This clonotype has just a few counts. The V gene is TRBV11-2, the J gene TRBJ2-5, with D hard to call. Germline V lookup: CDR1 SGHAT, CDR2 FQNNGV. The CDR3 extends over 13 amino acids. Trimming stripped 5 bases from V and 3 bases from J, with 10 bases between. CDR3 sequence reads: CASSPDTEETQYF. The CDR3 DNA reads as TGTGCCAGCAGCCCCGACACGGAAGAGACCCAGTACTTC.

The chain has TRBV28 and TRBJ2-7; D might be TRBD2 (6 bases). Trimming pared 8 bases from V and 2 bases from J, leaving 16 bases between. The CDR3 extends over 14 amino acids. Per germline, CDR1 MDHEN and CDR2 SYDVKM. The CDR3 reads CASESTLATYEQYF. The DNA of the CDR3 is TGTGCCAGCGAGTCGACACTAGCAACCTACGAGCAGTACTTC.

This chain joins TRBV24-1 and TRBJ2-2; D is possibly TRBD2 (5 bases). With 4 bases removed from V and 3 bases from J, the gap between germline ends came to 11 bases. The CDR3 has 15 residues. The germline V gene has CDR1 KGHDR and CDR2 SFDVKD. DNA of the CDR3: TGTGCCACCAGTGAGCCCTCGGGGTACACCGGGGAGCTGTTTTTT. Translating it yields CATSEPSGYTGELFF.

This clonotype has only a few counts. The DNA for the CDR3 is TGTGCCACCAGTGATCCCCTCACAGGGTTGGGTCAGCCCCAGCATTTT. Its protein is CATSDPLTGLGQPQHF. The gene calls are TRBV24-1 and TRBJ1-5; possible D gene TRBD1, 6 bases. V lost 3 bases and J lost 6, with 17 bases in between. This CDR3 is built from 16 residues. Germline values: CDR1 KGHDR, CDR2 SFDVKD.

Of note for this clonotype: Compared with germline, one end of the junction differs, possibly owing to a read error. Written as DNA, the CDR3 is TGTGCCACCGGCAGAAACAGGGGGCCAGAGACCCAGTACTTC. Its protein product is CATGRNRGPETQYF. The chain couples TRBV15 to TRBJ2-5; 9 bases line up with TRBD1. Germline-derived CDR1 and CDR2 are LNHNV and YYDKDF (reference sequence). This CDR3 spans 14 amino acids.

V and J are TRBV12-3 or TRBV12-4 and TRBJ1-1; D call uncertain. The CDR3 is 12 residues long. V was trimmed by 8 bases and J by 2 bases, leaving 9 bases between them. The CDR3 loop reads CASGPINTEAFF. CDR3 nucleotide sequence: TGTGCCAGCGGCCCGATTAACACTGAAGCTTTCTTT.

The gene calls are TRBV12-3 or TRBV12-4 and TRBJ1-2; 7 nucleotides agree with TRBD1. CDR3 length equals 14 residues. After removal of 6 bases from V and 3 bases from J, the junction contained 7 bases not matched to a gene. CDR3 in amino acids: CASSVGRGDYGYTF. The DNA for the CDR3 is TGTGCCAGCAGCGTTGGCAGGGGGGACTATGGCTACACCTTC.

This chain connects TRBV9 to TRBJ2-5; TRBD2 agrees at 9 bases. J was trimmed by 8 bases and V by 4 bases; bases with no gene match: 18. Germline assignment: CDR1 SGDLS and CDR2 YYNGEE. The CDR3 length is 17 residues. The CDR3 DNA is TGTGCCAGCAGCTTAGGTGGGGCGGGAGGGCCGATGAGAACCCAGTACTTC. Residues: CASSLGGAGGPMRTQYF.

At least ten counts were recorded for this clonotype. The chain recombines TRBV7-9 with TRBJ1-1; D not resolved. The V end lost 0 bases, the J end lost 4 bases, and 3 bases lay between the germline ends. This CDR3 has 12 residues. Germline V gives CDR1 SEHNR, CDR2 FQNEAQ (reference sequence). In DNA, the CDR3 is TGTGCCAGCAGCTTAGCAAGCACTGAAGCTTTCTTT. As protein: CASSLASTEAFF.

This rearrangement joins TRBV2 to TRBJ1-6; tentative D call: TRBD1 (6 bases). The V gene lost 8 bases and the J gene lost 9 bases, with 20 bases spanning the gap. This CDR3 contains 15 residues. Germline V CDR1 and CDR2: SNHLY, FYNNEI. The CDR3 loop is CASSWGPFTSSPLHF. CDR3 DNA sequence: TGTGCCAGCTCCTGGGGGCCGTTCACCTCTTCACCCCTCCACTTT.

The table lists this clonotype with many counts. This chain connects TRBV4-2 to TRBJ2-7, with 11 bases fitting TRBD2. CDR3 size: 15 residues. The V segment lost 5 bases and the J segment 1 base; nucleotides outside the gene matches: 4. Germline V lookup: CDR1 LGHNA, CDR2 YNFKEQ. CDR3 residues: CASSSLAGGSYEQYF. Written as DNA, the CDR3 is TGTGCCAGCAGCTCCCTAGCGGGGGGATCCTACGAGCAGTACTTC.

There are many counts of this clonotype. CDR3 residues: CASEAPGTGELFF. The CDR3 region has the DNA TGTGCTAGCGAGGCCCCCGGCACCGGGGAGCTGTTTTTT. V gene TRBV7-7 combines with J gene TRBJ2-2, with a possible D match to TRBD2 (5 bases). Germline V gene sequence: CDR1 SSHAT, CDR2 FNYEAQ (reference sequence). The CDR3 covers 13 residues. The whole variable domain, filled in from reference TRBV7-7 and TRBJ2-2, reads GAGVSQSPRYKVTKRGQDVTLRCDPISSHATLYWYQQALGQGPEFLTYFNYEAQPDKSGLPSDRFSAERPEGSISTLTIQRTEQRDSAMYRCASEAPGTGELFFGEGSRLTVL.

This clonotype appeared a few times. In this CDR3 the conserved last residue, phenylalanine or tryptophan, is missing, so a read error is likely. The chain carries TRBV15 and TRBJ2-7; 8 bases match TRBD1. V shed 5 bases and J 7 bases; nucleotides not matched to a gene: 16. CDR1 and CDR2 (germline): LNHNV, YYDKDF (reference sequence). This CDR3 has 16 amino acids. The DNA for the CDR3 is TGTGCCACCAGCCGGTATCAGGGGGCCCAAAGGTATGAGCAGTACTCC. Its protein is CATSRYQGAQRYEQYS.

The chain couples TRBV5-6 to TRBJ2-7; D is unresolved. The ends were cut back, 5 bases at V and 0 bases at J, with 9 bases in the middle. The CDR3 totals 13 residues. Germline lookup yields CDR1 SGHDT and CDR2 YYEEEE. The DNA of the CDR3 is TGTGCCAGCAGAAGGAAGATCTCCTACGAGCAGTACTTC. As protein: CASRRKISYEQYF.

This chain joins TRBV6-1 and TRBJ1-6, with D possibly matching TRBD1 (6 bases). The V gene's germline CDR1 is MNHNS and CDR2 SASEGT. There are 15 residues in the CDR3. Trimming pared 8 bases from V and 9 bases from J, leaving 20 bases between. The CDR3 bases are TGTGCCAGCGGCCCGGACAGTCCCGGCGGTTCACCCCTCCACTTT. Its translation: CASGPDSPGGSPLHF.

This clonotype was observed once. The chain combines TRBV5-8 with TRBJ2-5; 8 nucleotides match TRBD2. V was pared by 4 bases and J by 3 bases, with 11 bases of the junction left unmatched. Germline V gene sequence: CDR1 SGHTS, CDR2 YDEGEE. The CDR3 spans 16 residues. The CDR3 protein is CASSVYRGGGEETQYF. CDR3 coding DNA: TGTGCCAGCAGCGTCTACCGGGGGGGGGGTGAAGAGACCCAGTACTTC. The full variable domain, completed using reference TRBV5-8 and TRBJ2-5, is EAGVTQSPTHLIKTRGQQATLRCSPISGHTSVYWYQQALGLGLQFLLWYDEGEERNRGNFPPRFSGRQFPNYSSELNVNALELEDSALYLCASSVYRGGGEETQYFGPGTRLLVL.

This clonotype was recorded a few times. V and J are TRBV7-3 and TRBJ2-7; 7 nucleotides align to TRBD2. The CDR3 sequence is 11 residues long. V shed 8 bases, J shed 4 bases, and the junction held 2 bases outside the gene matches. Per germline, CDR1 SGHTA and CDR2 FQGTGA. The CDR3 region is CASGGGYEQYF. The CDR3 coding sequence is TGTGCCAGCGGGGGGGGGTACGAGCAGTACTTC. The full variable domain, with the rest looked up from reference TRBV7-3 and TRBJ2-7, is GAGVSQTPSNKVTEKGKYVELRCDPISGHTALYWYRQSLGQGPEFLIYFQGTGAADDSGLPNDRFFAVRPEGSVSTLKIQRTERGDSAVYLCASGGGYEQYFGPGTRLTVT.